The 5 T cell receptor beta chains presented below share a single source sample, sequenced in a study of shared clonotypes between healthy human individuals. Sequencing used immunoSEQ multiplex PCR; TCRdb keeps in-frame clones, though not all of them. The table records roughly 1,600,000 clones, 97% to 99% of them present only once. The sequencing sample was made of naive CD4+ T cells sorted from blood. Described subset: CD45RA+ positively selected. The receptors were gathered from a man under 40 in good health.

The chain is built from TRBV7-2 and TRBJ2-5; D uncertain. The CDR3 runs to 14 residues. Germline V CDR1 and CDR2: SGHTA, FQGNSA. V lost 1 base and J 7 bases, leaving 13 bases between the germline ends. The DNA for the CDR3 is TGTGCCAGCAGCTTAGTGGTGTCGACGGGGACCCAGTACTTC. Encoded protein: CASSLVVSTGTQYF.

The chain uses TRBV7-6 and TRBJ1-3; D unresolved. Germline CDR1 is SGHVS and CDR2 is FNYEAQ. CDR3 length: 11 amino acids. Trimming took off 1 base at V and 7 bases at J, with 2 bases between the two ends. The CDR3 loop reads CASSLDNTIYF. Here the CDR3 DNA reads TGTGCCAGCAGCTTAGATAACACCATATATTTT.

This sequence joins TRBV28 and TRBJ1-5, with a weak D call TRBD1 (6 bases). This CDR3 is 15 amino acids long. With 1 base removed from V and 6 bases from J, the gap between germline ends came to 13 bases. Germline-derived CDR1 and CDR2 are MDHEN and SYDVKM. CDR3 sequence reads: CASSLYRVRSQPQHF. CDR3 DNA sequence: TGTGCCAGCAGTTTATACAGGGTGAGGAGTCAGCCCCAGCATTTT.

The chain carries TRBV10-1 and TRBJ1-1; 12 nucleotides match TRBD1. V lost 0 bases and J lost 1; bases outside the gene matches: 6. Germline values: CDR1 WNHNN, CDR2 SYGVQD (reference sequence). CDR3 length equals 18 residues. As DNA, the CDR3 is TGCGCCAGCAGTGAGTCCGGGACAGGGGGCTTTGGGAACACTGAAGCTTTCTTT. Residues: CASSESGTGGFGNTEAFF.

This rearrangement joins TRBV6-5 to TRBJ2-2, with D uncertain. There are 14 residues in the CDR3. Germline V gene lookup returns CDR1 MNHEY and CDR2 SVGAGI. V was shortened by 7 bases and J by 0 bases, with 9 bases between the two germline ends. This CDR3 reads CASTPRANTGELFF. Written as DNA, the CDR3 is TGTGCCAGCACCCCTAGGGCGAACACCGGGGAGCTGTTTTTT.